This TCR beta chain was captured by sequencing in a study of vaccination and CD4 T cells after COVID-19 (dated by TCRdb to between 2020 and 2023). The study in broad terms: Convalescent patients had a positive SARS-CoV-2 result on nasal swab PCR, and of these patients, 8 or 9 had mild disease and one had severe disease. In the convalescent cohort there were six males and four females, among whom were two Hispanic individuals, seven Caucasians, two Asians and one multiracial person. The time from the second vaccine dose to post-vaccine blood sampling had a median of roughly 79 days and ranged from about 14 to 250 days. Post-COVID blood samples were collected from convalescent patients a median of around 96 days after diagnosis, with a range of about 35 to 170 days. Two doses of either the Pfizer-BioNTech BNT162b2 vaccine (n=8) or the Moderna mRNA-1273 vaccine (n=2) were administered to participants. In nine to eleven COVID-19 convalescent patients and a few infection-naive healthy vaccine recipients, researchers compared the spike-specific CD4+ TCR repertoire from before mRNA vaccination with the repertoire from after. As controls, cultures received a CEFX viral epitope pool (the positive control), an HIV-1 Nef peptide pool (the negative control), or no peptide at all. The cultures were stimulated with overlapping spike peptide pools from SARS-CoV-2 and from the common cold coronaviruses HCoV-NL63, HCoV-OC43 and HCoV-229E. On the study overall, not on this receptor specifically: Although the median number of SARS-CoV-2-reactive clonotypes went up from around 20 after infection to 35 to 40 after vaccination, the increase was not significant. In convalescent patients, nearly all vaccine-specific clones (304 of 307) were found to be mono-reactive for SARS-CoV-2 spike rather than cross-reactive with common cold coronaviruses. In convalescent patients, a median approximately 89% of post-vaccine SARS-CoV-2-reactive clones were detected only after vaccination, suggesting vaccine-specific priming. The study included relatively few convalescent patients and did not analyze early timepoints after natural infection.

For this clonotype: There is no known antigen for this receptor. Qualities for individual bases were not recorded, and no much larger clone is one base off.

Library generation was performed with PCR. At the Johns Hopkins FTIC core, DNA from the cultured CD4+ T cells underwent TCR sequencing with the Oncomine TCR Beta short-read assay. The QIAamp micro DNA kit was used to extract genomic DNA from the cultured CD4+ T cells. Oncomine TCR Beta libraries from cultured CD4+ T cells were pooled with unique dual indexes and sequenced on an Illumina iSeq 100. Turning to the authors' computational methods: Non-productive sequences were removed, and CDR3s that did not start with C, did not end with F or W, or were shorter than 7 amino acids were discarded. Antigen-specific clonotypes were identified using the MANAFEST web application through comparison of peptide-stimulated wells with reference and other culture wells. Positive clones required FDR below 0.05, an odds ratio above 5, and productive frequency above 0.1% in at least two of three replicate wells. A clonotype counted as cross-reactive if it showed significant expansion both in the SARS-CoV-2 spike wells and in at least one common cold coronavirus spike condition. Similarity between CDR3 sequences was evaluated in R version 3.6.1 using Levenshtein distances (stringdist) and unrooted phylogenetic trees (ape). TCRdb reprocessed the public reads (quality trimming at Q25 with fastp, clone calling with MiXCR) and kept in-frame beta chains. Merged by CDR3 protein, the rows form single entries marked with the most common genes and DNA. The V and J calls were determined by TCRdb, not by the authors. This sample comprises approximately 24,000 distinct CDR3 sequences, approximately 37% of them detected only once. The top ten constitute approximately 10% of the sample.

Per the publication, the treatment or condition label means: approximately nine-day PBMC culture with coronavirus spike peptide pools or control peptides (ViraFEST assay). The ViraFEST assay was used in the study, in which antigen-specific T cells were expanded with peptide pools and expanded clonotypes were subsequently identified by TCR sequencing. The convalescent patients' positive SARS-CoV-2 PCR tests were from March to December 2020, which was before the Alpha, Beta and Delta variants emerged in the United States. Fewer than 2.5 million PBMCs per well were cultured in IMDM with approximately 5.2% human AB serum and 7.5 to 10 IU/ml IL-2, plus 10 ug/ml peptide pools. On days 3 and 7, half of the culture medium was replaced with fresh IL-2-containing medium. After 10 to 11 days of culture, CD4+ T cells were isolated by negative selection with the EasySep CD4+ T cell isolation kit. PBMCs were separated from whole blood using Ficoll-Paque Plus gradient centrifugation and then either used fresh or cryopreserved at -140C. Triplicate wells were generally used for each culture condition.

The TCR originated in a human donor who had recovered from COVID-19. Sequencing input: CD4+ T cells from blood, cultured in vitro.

The DNA reads TGCGCCAGCCGATACACAGGGGGCGCGGGCACTGAAGCTTTCTTT. Its translation reads: CASRYTGGAGTEAFF. The chain uses TRBV5-1 and TRBJ1-1; TRBD1 lines up with 9 middle nucleotides. The germline V gene provides CDR1 SGHRS and CDR2 YFSETQ. V is cut back by 7 bases and J by 4 bases, with 11 bases in the junction unmatched. Spanning cysteine to phenylalanine, the CDR3 consists of 15 amino acids. Solely the CDR3 DNA is kept, with 45 bases framed from the first base.